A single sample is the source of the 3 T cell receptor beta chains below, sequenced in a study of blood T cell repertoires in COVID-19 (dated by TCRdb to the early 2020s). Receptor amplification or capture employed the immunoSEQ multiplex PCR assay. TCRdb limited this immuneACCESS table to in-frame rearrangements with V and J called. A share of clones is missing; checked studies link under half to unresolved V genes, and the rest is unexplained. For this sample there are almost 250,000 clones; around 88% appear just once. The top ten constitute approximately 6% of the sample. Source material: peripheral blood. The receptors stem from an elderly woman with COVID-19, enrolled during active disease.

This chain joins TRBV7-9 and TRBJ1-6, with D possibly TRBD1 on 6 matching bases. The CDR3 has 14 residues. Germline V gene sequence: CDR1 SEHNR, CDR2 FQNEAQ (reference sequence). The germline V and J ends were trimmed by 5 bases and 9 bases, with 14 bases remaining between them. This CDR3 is CASSPDGGPSPLHF. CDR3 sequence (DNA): TGTGCCAGCAGCCCGGACGGGGGGCCTTCACCCCTCCACTTT.

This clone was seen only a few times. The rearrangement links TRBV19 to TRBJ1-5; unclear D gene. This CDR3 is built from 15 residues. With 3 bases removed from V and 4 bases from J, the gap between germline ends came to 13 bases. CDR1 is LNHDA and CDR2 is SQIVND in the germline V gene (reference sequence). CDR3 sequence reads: CASSMQPEGNQPQHF. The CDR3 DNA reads TGTGCCAGTAGTATGCAGCCGGAGGGAAATCAGCCCCAGCATTTT.

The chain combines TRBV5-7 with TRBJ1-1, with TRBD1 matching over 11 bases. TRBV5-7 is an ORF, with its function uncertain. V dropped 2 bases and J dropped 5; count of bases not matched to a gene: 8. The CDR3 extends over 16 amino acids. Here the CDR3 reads CASSLGQGALRTEAFF. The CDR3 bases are TGTGCCAGCAGCTTAGGACAGGGGGCCTTGAGGACTGAAGCTTTCTTT.